The 24 T cell receptor beta chains presented below share a single source sample, sequenced in a study of blood T cell repertoires in COVID-19 (dated by TCRdb to about 2020). The method was the immunoSEQ multiplex PCR assay. TCRdb provides this immuneACCESS table in a form limited to in-frame rearrangements. Some clones are lacking; in checked studies, under half of them reflect an unresolved V gene, and why the rest are absent is not known. This sample lists about 15,000 clones; about 80% were detected once. About a third of the sample is in the top ten clones. Sequencing was performed on peripheral blood. All receptors come from a man aged 65 to 79 with active or convalescent COVID-19.

The rearrangement joins TRBV5-1 to TRBJ1-2, with a tentative D call TRBD1 (5 bases). Germline V gene data show CDR1 as SGHRS and CDR2 as YFSETQ. This CDR3 is 14 amino acids long. Trimming stripped 0 bases from V and 8 bases from J, with 14 bases between. CDR3 residues: CASSLAGRMGGYTF. The CDR3 coding sequence is TGCGCCAGCAGCTTGGCAGGGCGGATGGGGGGCTACACCTTC.

This sequence joins TRBV11-3 and TRBJ2-7; 7 bases agree with TRBD1. The junction had 8 bases not matched to a gene; V was cut back by 3 bases and J by 3 bases. The CDR3 runs to 15 residues. Germline V CDR1 and CDR2: SGHNT, YENEEA. CDR3 region: CASSLETGDNYEQYF. CDR3 nucleotide sequence: TGTGCCAGCAGCTTGGAAACAGGGGACAACTACGAGCAGTACTTC.

The table lists this clone with many counts. This rearrangement joins TRBV19 to TRBJ2-7; 9 bases match TRBD1. The length of the CDR3 is 16 residues. The trim removed 2 bases at V and 1 base at J, leaving 6 bases unmatched. Germline CDR1 is LNHDA and CDR2 is SQIVND (reference sequence). The CDR3 DNA reads TGTGCCAGTAGTATAATAGGGACAGGGCCATCCTACGAGCAGTACTTC. Protein product: CASSIIGTGPSYEQYF.

The chain carries TRBV23-1 and TRBJ2-7; D is possibly TRBD1 (6 bases). TRBV23-1 is an open reading frame, and its role is uncertain. The CDR3 runs 15 residues. Trimming removed 2 bases from V and 2 bases from J, with 13 bases in between. The DNA for the CDR3 is TGCGCCAGCAGTCAAACCTGGACAGCAGCCTACGAGCAGTACTTC. Its protein product is CASSQTWTAAYEQYF.

The chain is built from TRBV11-2 and TRBJ2-1; 9 bases map to TRBD2. This CDR3 has 16 residues. Germline trimming cut 1 base from V and 8 bases from J; bases unmatched to any gene: 9. Germline assignment: CDR1 SGHAT and CDR2 FQNNGV. CDR3 DNA: TGTGCCAGCAGCTTAGGACTAGCGGACATACGGGATGAGCAGTTCTTC. Residues: CASSLGLADIRDEQFF.

This sequence joins TRBV28 and TRBJ2-5; D is unclear. Trimming removed 8 bases at V and 4 bases at J, with 8 bases between. CDR1 is MDHEN, CDR2 SYDVKM, per germline. CDR3 length equals 11 residues. The CDR3 DNA reads TGTGCCAGCCGAACTTTAGAGACCCAGTACTTC. Translated, it gives CASRTLETQYF.

CDR3 nucleotide sequence: TGTGCCAGTCTCCGGGACAGGGTTTCCTACAATGAGCAGTTCTTC. Protein sequence: CASLRDRVSYNEQFF. This chain connects TRBV6-5 to TRBJ2-1, with 9 bases identical to TRBD1. Germline lookup yields CDR1 MNHEY and CDR2 SVGAGI. V lost 9 bases and J lost 1; bases outside the gene matches: 7. The CDR3 loop spans 15 amino acids.

This clone was observed once. This chain uses TRBV30 with TRBJ2-7, with 9 bases matching TRBD1. The CDR3 spans 15 residues. V was pared by 2 bases and J by 2 bases, with 7 bases of the junction left unmatched. CDR1 GTSNPN and CDR2 SVGIG come from the germline V gene (reference sequence). CDR3 in DNA: TGTGCCTGGAGTAGGGGACAGGGCATCACCTACGAGCAGTACTTC. This encodes CAWSRGQGITYEQYF.

CDR3 loop: CASSLTSGGDEQYF. In DNA form, the CDR3 reads TGTGCCAGCAGTCTGACTAGCGGCGGTGACGAGCAGTACTTC. The chain couples TRBV27 to TRBJ2-7; 9 bases fit TRBD2. Germline V gene lookup returns CDR1 MNHEY and CDR2 SMNVEV (reference sequence). This CDR3 spans 14 amino acids. After removal of 5 bases from V and 5 bases from J, the junction contained 7 bases not matched to a gene.

This clone was observed a handful of times. The gene calls are TRBV4-3 and TRBJ1-1, with D possibly TRBD1 on 5 matching bases. Trimming shortened V by 1 base and J by 8 bases, and 11 bases separated the two germline ends. The CDR3 has 13 residues. The germline V gene has CDR1 LGHNA and CDR2 YSLEER. CDR3 in amino acids: CASSQGVQGEAFF. The DNA for the CDR3 is TGCGCCAGCAGCCAAGGGGTCCAGGGAGAAGCTTTCTTT.

The chain has TRBV28 and TRBJ1-1; D remains unclear. CDR1 is MDHEN and CDR2 is SYDVKM in the germline V gene. The CDR3 is 15 residues long. Trimming cost V 5 bases and J 1 base, with 14 bases left between them. The CDR3 sequence is CASSPRGGGNTEAFF. The CDR3 nucleotides read TGTGCCAGCAGTCCCCGTGGAGGAGGGAACACTGAAGCTTTCTTT.

The V gene is TRBV5-8, the J gene TRBJ2-7, with D perhaps TRBD1 (7 bases). The CDR3 has 15 residues. V gave up 1 base and J gave up 3 bases, with 14 bases separating them. Germline-derived CDR1 and CDR2 are SGHTS and YDEGEE. The CDR3 coding sequence is TGTGCCAGCAGCTTGTGGAGGGGGCGCATCTACGAGCAGTACTTC. Amino acids: CASSLWRGRIYEQYF.

V is TRBV7-9 and J is TRBJ2-1; a weak D match, TRBD2 (5 bases). CDR3 length: 13 residues. V dropped 5 bases and J dropped 12 bases, with 17 bases sitting between them. Germline CDR1 reads SEHNR; CDR2 reads FQNEAQ (reference sequence). This CDR3 is CASSGKDFSPQFF. The CDR3 DNA sequence: TGTGCCAGCAGCGGGAAGGACTTTTCCCCGCAGTTCTTC.

This sequence joins TRBV19 and TRBJ2-2, with 8 nucleotides matching TRBD1. This CDR3 has 16 residues. The germline V gene has CDR1 LNHDA and CDR2 SQIVND (reference sequence). V was clipped by 1 base and J by 1 base; unmatched bases: 2. CDR3 protein: CASSIVGTGNTGELFF. The CDR3 nucleotides read TGTGCCAGTAGTATAGTGGGGACAGGGAACACCGGGGAGCTGTTTTTT.

This chain joins TRBV5-6 and TRBJ1-2; maybe TRBD1 (6 bases). The CDR3 consists of 15 residues. The V and J ends lost 6 bases and 4 bases respectively, with 19 bases between them. Germline V CDR1 and CDR2: SGHDT, YYEEEE. CDR3 DNA: TGTGCCAGCACCCTACAGGGAGGGGATCCCTATGGCTACACCTTC. It specifies CASTLQGGDPYGYTF.

This chain connects TRBV5-5 to TRBJ1-2, with unresolved D. V gave up 0 bases and J gave up 0 bases, with 9 bases separating them. CDR3 size: 15 residues. Per germline, CDR1 SGHKS and CDR2 YYEKEE (reference sequence). The CDR3 protein is CASSLDPGTNYGYTF. CDR3 DNA sequence: TGTGCCAGCAGCTTGGATCCGGGGACTAACTATGGCTACACCTTC. Full variable domain (remainder filled in from reference TRBV5-5 and TRBJ1-2): DAGVTQSPTHLIKTRGQQVTLRCSPISGHKSVSWYQQVLGQGPQFIFQYYEKEERGRGNFPDRFSARQFPNYSSELNVNALLLGDSALYLCASSLDPGTNYGYTFGSGTRLTVV.

J is TRBJ2-5 and V is TRBV10-2, with D possibly being TRBD2 (6 bases). Germline V CDR1 and CDR2: WSHSY, SAAADI. The CDR3 is made up of 13 amino acids. Trimming left V 4 bases short and J 4 bases short, with 10 bases between. CDR3 loop: CASSAGEAETQYF. CDR3 DNA sequence: TGCGCCAGCAGTGCGGGGGAAGCAGAGACCCAGTACTTC.

The chain links TRBV6-2 or TRBV6-3 to TRBJ1-2; 9 bases line up with TRBD1. Germline CDR1 is MNHEY and CDR2 is SVGEGT. This CDR3 contains 13 residues. The ends lost 7 bases at V and 4 bases at J; junction bases unmatched: 4. The CDR3: CASNPTGGYGYTF. DNA for the CDR3: TGTGCCAGCAACCCGACAGGGGGCTATGGCTACACCTTC.

This chain joins TRBV2 and TRBJ1-2, with D perhaps matching TRBD1 (5 bases). Trimming took 4 bases from V and 2 from J, leaving 14 bases between them. The CDR3 runs 15 residues. From germline, CDR1 is SNHLY and CDR2 FYNNEI. The CDR3 here is CASSAEGIGNYGYTF. CDR3 DNA: TGTGCCAGCAGTGCGGAGGGGATAGGGAACTATGGCTACACCTTC.

The sample holds one count of this clone. J is TRBJ1-2 and V is TRBV7-9, with 9 bases identical to TRBD1. This CDR3 has 15 amino acids. The germline gives CDR1 SEHNR, CDR2 FQNEAQ (reference sequence). With 4 bases clipped from V and 4 bases from J, the junction kept 7 bases outside the gene matches. This chain's CDR3 is CASSWEDRGSYGYTF. The CDR3, as DNA: TGTGCCAGCAGCTGGGAGGACAGGGGATCCTATGGCTACACCTTC.

The chain recombines TRBV2 with TRBJ2-2, with 7 bases identical to TRBD1. This CDR3 comprises 16 residues. Germline CDR1 is SNHLY and CDR2 is FYNNEI. V shed 5 bases and J 7 bases; nucleotides not matched to a gene: 13. CDR3 DNA: TGTGCCAGCAGTCCTACCCGAGGGGGCCCTGGCGGGGAGCTGTTTTTT. Its translation: CASSPTRGGPGGELFF. Supplemented by reference TRBV2 and TRBJ2-2, the full variable domain reads EPEVTQTPSHQVTQMGQEVILRCVPISNHLYFYWYRQILGQKVEFLVSFYNNEISEKSEIFDDQFSVERPDGSNFTLKIRSTKLEDSAMYFCASSPTRGGPGGELFFGEGSRLTVL.

CDR3 residues: CASNRDSYEQYF. The CDR3 DNA is TGTGCCAGCAATCGGGACTCCTACGAGCAGTACTTC. This sequence joins TRBV28 and TRBJ2-7; perhaps TRBD2 as D (5 bases). CDR3 length: 12 amino acids. Germline-derived CDR1 and CDR2 are MDHEN and SYDVKM. The V and J ends lost 7 bases and 0 bases respectively, with 7 bases between them.

Written as DNA, the CDR3 is TGTGCCTGGGGTCAGACAGTGAACACTGAAGCTTTCTTT. It codes for CAWGQTVNTEAFF. The V call is TRBV30, the J call TRBJ1-1; perhaps TRBD1 as D (5 bases). The germline V and J ends were trimmed by 5 bases and 0 bases, with 10 bases remaining between them. Per germline, CDR1 GTSNPN and CDR2 SVGIG (reference sequence). This CDR3 region has 13 residues.

The chain couples TRBV6-5 to TRBJ2-1, with 11 bases identical to TRBD1. J was trimmed by 10 bases and V by 7 bases; bases with no gene match: 9. Per germline, CDR1 MNHEY and CDR2 SVGAGI. The CDR3 sequence is 14 residues long. The CDR3: CASNPGQGEWEQFF. CDR3 sequence (DNA): TGTGCCAGCAATCCGGGACAGGGGGAATGGGAGCAGTTCTTC.